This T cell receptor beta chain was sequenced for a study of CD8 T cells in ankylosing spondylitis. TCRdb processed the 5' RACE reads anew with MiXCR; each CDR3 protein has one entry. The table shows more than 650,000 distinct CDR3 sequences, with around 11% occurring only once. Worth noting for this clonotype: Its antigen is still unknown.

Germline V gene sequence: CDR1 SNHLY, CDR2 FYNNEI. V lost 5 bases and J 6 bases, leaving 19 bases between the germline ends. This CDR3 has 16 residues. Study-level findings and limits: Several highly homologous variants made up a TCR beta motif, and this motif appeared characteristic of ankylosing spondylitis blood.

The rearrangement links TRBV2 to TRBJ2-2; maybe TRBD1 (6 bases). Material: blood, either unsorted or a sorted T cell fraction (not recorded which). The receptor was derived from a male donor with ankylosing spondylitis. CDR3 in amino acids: CASSPIGGRTAGELFF. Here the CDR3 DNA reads TGTGCCAGCAGTCCCATAGGGGGACGGACGGCCGGGGAGCTGTTTTTT.